A selection of T cell receptor beta chains follows, all from one sample in a study of cytomegalovirus exposure and HLA in healthy donors. Profiling relied on immunoSEQ multiplex PCR, and the TCRdb table lists in-frame clones only, not all of them. This table has fewer than 250,000 clones, 80% to 90% appearing once. Material for sequencing was PBMCs. The origin of the receptors is a man aged 25-40 years in good health and CMV-seronegative. Each CDR3 is given with its conserved first and last residue. A D gene is named only where the DNA matches it firmly. The size of a clone is reported for some rows only, either as once, few or many, or as a class for expanded clones.

D	size	V	J	CDR3	DNA
TRBD1	few	TRBV6-5	TRBJ2-7	CASSRQGARYEQYF	TGTGCCAGCAGCCGACAGGGGGCAAGGTACGAGCAGTACTTC
-	-	TRBV4-1	TRBJ2-3	CASSQPPKLQETDTQYF	TGCGCCAGCAGCCAACCCCCGAAATTACAGGAGACAGATACGCAGTATTTT
-	-	TRBV28	TRBJ1-5	CASSLYRNQPQHF	TGTGCCAGCAGTTTGTACAGAAATCAGCCCCAGCATTTT
-	-	TRBV5-6	TRBJ2-3	CASSLRWGDDTQYF	TGTGCCAGCAGCTTGCGATGGGGGGACGATACGCAGTATTTT
TRBD2	-	TRBV4-3	TRBJ2-3	CASSQDSGGASTDTQYF	TGCGCCAGCAGCCAAGATAGCGGGGGAGCTAGCACAGATACGCAGTATTTT
-	-	TRBV6-5	TRBJ2-5	CASSYLGRGQETQYF	TGTGCCAGCAGTTACTTAGGACGGGGACAAGAGACCCAGTACTTC
TRBD1	-	TRBV7-6	TRBJ2-7	CASSLAEGQADEQYF	TGTGCCAGCAGCTTAGCTGAGGGACAGGCAGACGAGCAGTACTTC
-	-	TRBV11-1	TRBJ2-1	CASSPQAGLYNEQFF	TGTGCCAGCAGTCCTCAAGCGGGTCTATACAATGAGCAGTTCTTC
TRBD1	-	TRBV18	TRBJ2-7	CASSPRDRSYEQYF	TGTGCCAGCTCACCCCGGGACAGGTCCTACGAGCAGTACTTC
TRBD1	-	TRBV5-4	TRBJ2-7	CASSLDRGPHEQYF	TGTGCCAGCAGCTTGGACAGGGGCCCCCACGAGCAGTACTTC
TRBD1	-	TRBV28	TRBJ2-7	CASSFLKGQTYEQYF	TGTGCCAGCAGTTTCTTGAAGGGACAGACCTACGAGCAGTACTTC
-	-	TRBV18	TRBJ2-6	CASSPQGGPSGANVLTF	TGTGCCAGCTCACCTCAGGGAGGACCCTCTGGGGCCAACGTCCTGACTTTC
-	-	TRBV7-9	TRBJ1-6	CASSRPGSPLHF	TGTGCCAGCAGCCGACCGGGATCACCCCTCCACTTT
TRBD1	-	TRBV7-3	TRBJ1-1	CASSLQGQGKSEAFF	TGTGCCAGCAGCTTACAAGGACAGGGAAAATCTGAAGCTTTCTTT
-	-	TRBV11-2	TRBJ1-1	CASSPFTEAFF	TGTGCCAGCAGCCCGTTCACTGAAGCTTTCTTT
-	few	TRBV9	TRBJ1-4	CASSEGRGTNYDSTNEKLFF	TGTGCCAGCAGCGAGGGGAGGGGGACAAACTACGATTCAACTAATGAAAAACTGTTTTTT
TRBD1	few	TRBV6-5	TRBJ1-1	CASRFNTGGSREAFF	TGTGCCAGCAGGTTCAATACAGGGGGCTCCCGTGAAGCTTTCTTT
-	-	TRBV28	TRBJ2-7	CATLPGFGEQYF	TGTGCCACCCTACCGGGGTTTGGGGAGCAGTACTTC
-	-	TRBV5-6	TRBJ1-3	CASSFTKSNTIYF	TGTGCCAGCAGCTTCACTAAGTCCAACACCATATATTTT
-	-	TRBV7-9	TRBJ1-3	CASSLSGNTIYF	TGTGCCAGCAGCCTGTCTGGAAACACCATATATTTT
TRBD2	-	TRBV7-2	TRBJ2-7	CASSLRTSGGVRDEQYF	TGTGCCAGCAGCTTAAGGACTAGCGGGGGGGTTCGGGACGAGCAGTACTTC
-	-	TRBV2	TRBJ1-6	CASSERGSGAGDNSPLHF	TGTGCCAGCAGTGAGAGGGGTAGTGGTGCAGGGGACAATTCACCCCTCCACTTT
TRBD1	-	TRBV4-3	TRBJ1-4	CASSQGETGIWGQATNEKLFF	TGCGCCAGCAGCCAAGGGGAGACAGGAATCTGGGGACAGGCGACTAATGAAAAACTGTTTTTT
TRBD2	once	TRBV6-5	TRBJ2-7	CASSYSTAGGTYEQYF	TGTGCCAGCAGTTACTCGACGGCGGGGGGGACCTACGAGCAGTACTTC
-	-	TRBV7-9	TRBJ2-7	CASSILKPVYEQYF	TGTGCCAGCAGCATATTAAAACCGGTCTACGAGCAGTACTTC
TRBD2	-	TRBV9	TRBJ2-1	CASSVSGVKTNEQFF	TGTGCCAGCAGCGTAAGCGGGGTCAAGACCAATGAGCAGTTCTTC
-	once	TRBV11-2	TRBJ1-4	CASSLESATNEKLFF	TGTGCCAGCAGCTTGGAGAGTGCAACTAATGAAAAACTGTTTTTT
TRBD2	-	TRBV6-1	TRBJ2-7	CASSDLLGGASSQYF	TGTGCCAGCAGTGACCTCTTGGGAGGGGCATCGAGCCAGTACTTC
TRBD1	-	TRBV18	TRBJ1-1	CASSPGQGHTEAFF	TGTGCCAGCTCACCTGGACAGGGCCACACTGAAGCTTTCTTT
TRBD1	-	TRBV6-1	TRBJ2-6	CASSGTGGGGASVLTF	TGTGCCAGCAGTGGGACAGGGGGCGGTGGGGCCAGCGTCCTGACTTTC
-	-	TRBV9	TRBJ1-5	CASSPRPNQPQHF	TGTGCCAGCAGCCCTAGACCCAATCAGCCCCAGCATTTT
-	-	TRBV6-1	TRBJ1-5	CASSEQRSYQPQHF	TGTGCCAGCAGTGAACAGCGTTCGTATCAGCCCCAGCATTTT
TRBD2	-	TRBV7-3	TRBJ2-3	CASSLAGGPTDTQYF	TGTGCCAGCAGTTTAGCGGGGGGGCCTACAGATACGCAGTATTTT
-	-	TRBV19	TRBJ1-2	CASSQGRYGYTF	TGTGCCAGTAGTCAGGGCCGGTATGGCTACACCTTC
-	-	TRBV6-6	TRBJ1-4	CASSYISGGRAEKLFF	TGTGCCAGCAGTTACATAAGCGGGGGCAGGGCTGAAAAACTGTTTTTT
TRBD2	few	TRBV15	TRBJ2-1	CATSRTTSGGFNEQFF	TGTGCCACCAGCAGAACCACTAGCGGGGGGTTCAATGAGCAGTTCTTC
-	-	TRBV28	TRBJ1-5	CASSSEIPQSNQPQHF	TGTGCCAGCAGTAGCGAAATACCTCAGAGCAATCAGCCCCAGCATTTT
TRBD1	few	TRBV10-3	TRBJ2-7	CAISDLDRKPYEQYF	TGTGCCATCAGTGATTTGGACAGGAAGCCCTACGAGCAGTACTTC
-	-	TRBV2	TRBJ2-5	CASSEDAGPYQETQYF	TGTGCCAGCAGTGAAGATGCAGGCCCGTACCAAGAGACCCAGTACTTC
-	-	TRBV28	TRBJ1-5	CASSGRGNQPQHF	TGTGCCAGCAGTGGACGGGGAAATCAGCCCCAGCATTTT
TRBD1	-	TRBV28	TRBJ1-2	CASSLLGGAGGYTF	TGTGCCAGCAGTTTACTAGGGGGCGCAGGGGGCTACACCTTC
-	few	TRBV7-9	TRBJ1-1	CSSTLTGNTEAFF	TGTTCCAGCACCTTGACAGGGAACACTGAAGCTTTCTTT
-	-	TRBV21-1	TRBJ1-6	CASSKARVNSPLHF	TGTGCCAGCAGTAAAGCCAGGGTTAATTCACCCCTCCACTTT
-	-	TRBV7-6	TRBJ2-5	CASSLMTSGGETQYF	TGTGCCAGCAGCTTAATGACCTCCGGGGGAGAGACCCAGTACTTC
TRBD2	-	TRBV9	TRBJ2-7	CASSVGGGGGNEQYF	TGTGCCAGCAGCGTAGGGGGGGGCGGGGGGAACGAGCAGTACTTC
-	-	TRBV11-2	TRBJ2-7	CASSLGARASNHEQYF	TGTGCCAGCAGCTTAGGGGCCCGTGCTAGCAACCACGAGCAGTACTTC
TRBD2	-	TRBV6-1	TRBJ2-2	CASRLAGVNTGELFF	TGTGCCAGCAGGCTAGCGGGGGTGAACACCGGGGAGCTGTTTTTT
-	few	TRBV2	TRBJ1-4	CASSDSAGSMEKLFF	TGTGCCAGCAGTGATAGCGCCGGGTCAATGGAAAAACTGTTTTTT
-	-	TRBV15	TRBJ1-4	CATEKNEKLFF	TGTGCCACCGAGAAAAATGAAAAACTGTTTTTT
TRBD1	once	TRBV7-9	TRBJ2-1	CASTGTEDNEQFF	TGTGCCAGTACCGGGACAGAAGACAATGAGCAGTTCTTC
TRBD2	-	TRBV25-1	TRBJ2-3	CASSERTSGGTDTQYF	TGTGCCAGCAGTGAACGGACTAGCGGGGGCACAGATACGCAGTATTTT
-	-	TRBV7-9	TRBJ2-1	CASSLKALPYNEQFF	TGTGCCAGCAGCTTAAAAGCGCTACCCTACAATGAGCAGTTCTTC
-	-	TRBV7-2	TRBJ1-1	CASSLGGSHTEAFF	TGTGCCAGCAGCTTAGGAGGATCCCACACTGAAGCTTTCTTT
TRBD2	-	TRBV7-7	TRBJ2-5	CASSAGGTSGKETQYF	TGTGCTAGCAGCGCGGGGGGGACTAGCGGGAAAGAGACCCAGTACTTC
-	-	TRBV27	TRBJ2-3	CASSSPGGPTDTQYF	TGTGCCAGCAGTTCCCCAGGGGGGCCCACAGATACGCAGTATTTT
-	-	TRBV7-9	TRBJ2-7	CASSSTGTSTSYEQYF	TGTGCCAGCAGCAGCACCGGGACAAGTACCTCCTACGAGCAGTACTTC
TRBD1	once	TRBV12-5	TRBJ2-1	CASGLGPRDRAADHHEQFF	TGTGCTAGTGGTTTGGGCCCCCGGGACAGGGCAGCCGATCACCATGAGCAGTTCTTC
TRBD2	-	TRBV4-2	TRBJ2-1	CASSQGPLSGGSRGEQFF	TGTGCCAGCAGCCAAGGGCCCCTTAGCGGGGGGTCCCGAGGGGAGCAGTTCTTC
TRBD1	-	TRBV7-6	TRBJ1-4	CASSNRGAANEKLFF	TGTGCCAGCAGCAACAGGGGGGCGGCTAATGAAAAACTGTTTTTT
-	-	TRBV11-2	TRBJ1-1	CASSRGGNTEAFF	TGTGCCAGCAGCCGCGGCGGGAACACTGAAGCTTTCTTT